Shown below are 22 T cell receptor beta chains from a single sample sequenced in a study of blood T cells in healthy people across ages. Primers used in a second PCR of roughly 6 to 12 cycles were a sample-barcoded 5' primer and a J-beta primer mix. TCRdb reanalysed the 5' RACE reads using MiXCR and keeps one entry per CDR3 protein. This sample has hundreds of thousands of distinct CDR3 sequences, with about 28% found just once. This same sample was also taken into another study, of T cells of mothers and their children.

The sequencing sample was made of blood. All receptors come from a boy younger than 10 in good health.

Only a few counts were recorded for this clonotype. V gene TRBV5-1 combines with J gene TRBJ2-1; TRBD2 agrees at 12 bases. Germline V gene sequence: CDR1 SGHRS, CDR2 YFSETQ. V shed 5 bases and J 5 bases; nucleotides not matched to a gene: 8. This CDR3 spans 16 amino acids. DNA for the CDR3: TGCGCCAGCAGTCGACTAGCGGGAGTACAAGACAATGAGCAGTTCTTC. It codes for CASSRLAGVQDNEQFF.

This rearrangement joins TRBV7-2 to TRBJ1-2; 7 nucleotides agree with TRBD1. J gave up 0 bases and V 5 bases, and 6 bases lay outside the gene matches. CDR1 SGHTA and CDR2 FQGNSA come from the germline V gene. CDR3 length: 15 amino acids. CDR3 DNA: TGTGCCAGCAGCAGACAGGGAGGAACTAACTATGGCTACACCTTC. This gives the protein CASSRQGGTNYGYTF.

The V and J genes are TRBV11-1 and TRBJ2-1, with TRBD1 as a possible D gene (5 bases). The germline V gene has CDR1 SGHAT and CDR2 FQDESV (reference sequence). Trimming shortened V by 1 base and J by 9 bases, and 13 bases separated the two germline ends. The CDR3 has 14 amino acids. Here the CDR3 reads CASSLGQGIGEQFF. CDR3 DNA: TGTGCCAGCAGCTTAGGCCAGGGAATCGGTGAGCAGTTCTTC.

This clonotype was counted between two and nine times. This chain uses TRBV6-2 or TRBV6-3 with TRBJ1-6; the D is unclear. V lost 2 bases and J lost 7, with 9 bases in between. This CDR3 is built from 14 residues. Germline assignment: CDR1 MNHEY and CDR2 SVGEGT. CDR3 bases: TGTGCCAGCAGTTACGGTTCGGGAAATTCACCCCTCCACTTT. This encodes CASSYGSGNSPLHF.

This clonotype was observed a few times. This rearrangement joins TRBV7-2 to TRBJ2-1; 11 nucleotides line up with TRBD2. CDR1 SGHTA and CDR2 FQGNSA come from the germline V gene. With V trimmed by 5 bases and J by 8 bases, 8 bases remained unmatched. This CDR3 contains 15 residues. DNA of the CDR3: TGTGCCAGCAGCGTTCCGGGACTAGCGGTGTATGAGCAGTTCTTC. Encoded protein: CASSVPGLAVYEQFF.

This chain uses TRBV2 with TRBJ1-1; unclear D gene. CDR3 size: 16 residues. Trimming pared 5 bases from V and 0 bases from J, leaving 16 bases between. Germline V gene sequence: CDR1 SNHLY, CDR2 FYNNEI. The CDR3 DNA sequence: TGTGCCAGCAGTCAGGCGAAGGGCCTTTTGAACACTGAAGCTTTCTTT. Its protein is CASSQAKGLLNTEAFF.

This clonotype was observed a few times. This sequence joins TRBV4-3 and TRBJ2-1; possibly TRBD2 for D (6 bases). The J call is uncertain, as TRBJ2-7 better fits the DNA end. The CDR3 is made up of 16 amino acids. Germline V CDR1 and CDR2: LGHNA, YSLEER. Written as DNA, the CDR3 is TGCGCCAGCAGCCAAGATTGGAAAGGGGAGGTAGGCGAGCAGTACTTC. This encodes CASSQDWKGEVGEQYF.

This chain links TRBV3-1 with TRBJ1-6; TRBD1 aligns across 8 bases. V shed 4 bases and J 8 bases; nucleotides not matched to a gene: 10. CDR1 and CDR2 (germline): LGHDT, YNNKEL (reference sequence). This CDR3 region has 16 residues. The CDR3, as DNA: TGTGCCAGCAGCCTCGGACAGGGTGCCCTCGATTCACCCCTCCACTTT. This codes for CASSLGQGALDSPLHF.

This sequence joins TRBV20-1 and TRBJ2-1; D gene uncertain. The CDR3 sequence is 15 residues long. From germline, CDR1 is DFQATT and CDR2 SNEGSKA (reference sequence). With 3 bases removed from V and 4 bases from J, the gap between germline ends came to 16 bases. CDR3 amino acids: CSASPWWIEYNEQFF. For the CDR3, the DNA is TGCAGTGCTAGTCCTTGGTGGATAGAGTACAATGAGCAGTTCTTC.

About this clonotype: Sequence at one end of the junction differs from germline and may be a read error. This chain joins TRBV9 and TRBJ2-1, with 8 bases matching TRBD1. The better agreement between TRBJ2-5 and the DNA end casts doubt on the J call. Germline values: CDR1 SGDLS, CDR2 YYNGEE. The CDR3 runs to 17 residues. CDR3 DNA: TGTGTCAGCAGCGCTTTCCAGGACAGGGCGATGAAAGAGACCCAGTACTTC. Its translation: CVSSAFQDRAMKETQYF.

This clonotype was seen only a few times. The V and J genes are TRBV30 and TRBJ2-7; 7 bases are a match to TRBD1. The CDR3 has 15 residues. The J segment lost 3 bases and the V segment lost 4 bases, leaving 12 bases of the junction unmatched. CDR1 and CDR2 from the germline V gene are GTSNPN and SVGIG (reference sequence). The CDR3 loop is CAWNYRGLEIYEQYF. Written as DNA, the CDR3 is TGTGCCTGGAACTACAGGGGCCTAGAAATCTACGAGCAGTACTTC.

This chain joins TRBV7-6 and TRBJ1-4, with TRBD1 matching over 9 bases. The CDR3 contains 17 residues. Germline V gene data show CDR1 as SGHVS and CDR2 as FNYEAQ. The ends lost 5 bases at V and 3 bases at J; junction bases unmatched: 10. DNA of the CDR3: TGTGCCAGCAGCCAAGGGACAGGGAGTCTCGCTAATGAAAAACTGTTTTTT. Its translation: CASSQGTGSLANEKLFF.

The chain combines TRBV7-8 with TRBJ1-2, with D unresolved. The CDR3 contains 19 residues. The germline V gene encodes CDR1 SGHVS and CDR2 FQNEAQ. V was clipped by 4 bases and J by 5 bases, with 29 bases between them. CDR3 in DNA: TGTGCCAGCAGCTCTAGCGCCCCCTCGGTAGGATCATCTAGATATGGCTACACCTTC. Amino acid sequence: CASSSSAPSVGSSRYGYTF.

The gene calls are TRBV4-3 and TRBJ1-4, with TRBD1 as a possible D gene (6 bases). This CDR3 is built from 17 residues. Germline lookup yields CDR1 LGHNA and CDR2 YSLEER. Trimming shortened V by 0 bases and J by 0 bases, and 11 bases separated the two germline ends. CDR3 amino acids: CASSQEGQGTTNEKLFF. The CDR3, as DNA: TGCGCCAGCAGCCAAGAGGGGCAGGGGACAACTAATGAAAAACTGTTTTTT.

The chain links TRBV24-1 to TRBJ2-3; TRBD1 is a possible D gene (5 bases). The CDR3 is 13 amino acids. Germline CDR1 is KGHDR and CDR2 is SFDVKD. Between the trimmed V and J ends, which lost 5 bases and 4 bases, there was a span of 9 bases. The chain's CDR3 is CATSGPTADTQYF. CDR3 bases: TGTGCCACCAGTGGCCCGACAGCAGATACGCAGTATTTT.

This clonotype was seen a few times. V gene TRBV10-2 combines with J gene TRBJ2-1; perhaps TRBD2 as D (5 bases). The CDR3 contains 16 residues. V lost 3 bases and J lost 0, with 12 bases in between. The germline V gene encodes CDR1 WSHSY and CDR2 SAAADI. The CDR3 protein is CASSERRVSSYNEQFF. CDR3 sequence (DNA): TGCGCCAGCAGTGAACGGCGGGTTAGCTCCTACAATGAGCAGTTCTTC.

The V gene is TRBV6-6, the J gene TRBJ2-1, with 10 bases matching TRBD2. Trimming at V came to 5 bases and at J to 0 bases, leaving 4 bases not matched to a gene. CDR1 MNHNY and CDR2 SVGAGI come from the germline V gene (reference sequence). This CDR3 region has 16 residues. CDR3 nucleotide sequence: TGTGCCAGCAGTCCTATAGCGGGGGGCTCCTACAATGAGCAGTTCTTC. It encodes CASSPIAGGSYNEQFF.

This clonotype turned up a few times. CDR3: CSADAYTF. The CDR3 DNA follows: TGCAGCGCTGATGCCTACACCTTC. The rearrangement uses TRBV29-1 and TRBJ1-2; D remains unclear. Deletions cut 7 bases from V and 10 bases from J, with 7 bases between. The CDR3 totals 8 residues. Germline V gene data show CDR1 as SQVTM and CDR2 as ANQGSEA.

This chain uses TRBV4-1 with TRBJ1-1; 7 nucleotides match TRBD1. Germline CDR1 reads MGHRA; CDR2 reads YSYEKL. CDR3 length equals 15 residues. V shed 5 bases and J 4 bases; nucleotides not matched to a gene: 10. CDR3: CASSINHRGGTEAFF. The DNA of the CDR3 is TGCGCCAGCAGCATTAATCACAGGGGAGGCACTGAAGCTTTCTTT.

This clonotype was seen more than once but under ten times. The chain is built from TRBV10-3 and TRBJ1-5, with unresolved D. CDR3 length: 13 amino acids. Germline CDR1 is ENHRY and CDR2 is SYGVKD. V shed 2 bases and J shed 9 bases, with 11 bases lying between them. The CDR3 region is CAISEGEEWPQHF. The CDR3 DNA follows: TGTGCCATCAGTGAGGGTGAGGAGTGGCCCCAGCATTTT.

This clonotype was seen more than once but under ten times. The J gene is TRBJ2-1, the V gene TRBV5-5; D gene unclear. In germline, CDR1 is SGHKS, CDR2 YYEKEE (reference sequence). The CDR3 covers 14 residues. Trimming pared 1 base from V and 6 bases from J, leaving 11 bases between. Here the CDR3 DNA reads TGTGCCAGCAGCTTGCTTTCCCTAGGCAATGAGCAGTTCTTC. Protein: CASSLLSLGNEQFF.

This chain uses TRBV7-9 with TRBJ2-3; D is uncertain. Germline V gene sequence: CDR1 SEHNR, CDR2 FQNEAQ (reference sequence). Trimming removed 3 bases at V and 4 bases at J, with 8 bases between. This CDR3 comprises 13 residues. The CDR3 region is CASSFSPPDTQYF. The CDR3 coding sequence is TGTGCCAGCAGCTTTAGCCCCCCAGATACGCAGTATTTT. Based on the CDR3 plus reference TRBV7-9 and TRBJ2-3, the full variable domain is DTGVSQNPRHKITKRGQNVTFRCDPISEHNRLYWYRQTLGQGPEFLTYFQNEAQLEKSRLLSDRFSAERPKGSFSTLEIQRTEQGDSAMYLCASSFSPPDTQYFGPGTRLTVL.